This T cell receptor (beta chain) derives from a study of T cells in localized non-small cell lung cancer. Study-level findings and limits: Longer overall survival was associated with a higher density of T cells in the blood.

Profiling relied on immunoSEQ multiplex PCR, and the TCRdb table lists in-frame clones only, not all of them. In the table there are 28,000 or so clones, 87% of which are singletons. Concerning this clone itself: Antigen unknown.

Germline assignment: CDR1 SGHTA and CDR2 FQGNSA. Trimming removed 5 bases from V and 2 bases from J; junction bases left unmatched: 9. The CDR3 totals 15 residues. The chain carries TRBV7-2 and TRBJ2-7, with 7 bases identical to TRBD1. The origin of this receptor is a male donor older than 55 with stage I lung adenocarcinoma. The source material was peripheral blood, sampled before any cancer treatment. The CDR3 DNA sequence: TGTGCCAGCAGCCCACCGGGGCAGGGGGCCTACGAGCAGTACTTC. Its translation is CASSPPGQGAYEQYF.